This entry lists 2 T cell receptor beta chains sequenced from one sample in a study of T cells in localized non-small cell lung cancer. Only in-frame clones appear in the TCRdb table, and some are missing; sequencing was by immunoSEQ multiplex PCR. The data contain 75,000 to 80,000 clones, 88% of them singletons. The starting material was peripheral blood, obtained before any cancer treatment. The receptors stem from a woman aged 35-70 years with stage I squamous cell lung carcinoma.

The V and J genes are TRBV6-1 and TRBJ2-3; 12 bases fit TRBD2. The ends lost 6 bases at V and 9 bases at J; junction bases unmatched: 10. The CDR3 sequence is 15 residues long. Germline lookup yields CDR1 MNHNS and CDR2 SASEGT. The CDR3 coding sequence is TGTGCCAGCAGGCCCCGGAGGACTAGCGGGGAGACGCAGTATTTT. Translated: CASRPRRTSGETQYF.

This clone has just a few counts. V is TRBV9 and J is TRBJ2-1, with 8 bases aligning to TRBD2. V shed 0 bases and J 6 bases; nucleotides not matched to a gene: 5. Germline lookup yields CDR1 SGDLS and CDR2 YYNGEE. This CDR3 contains 15 residues. The CDR3 DNA reads TGTGCCAGCAGCGTAGCGGGGGGGCAGTTCAATGAGCAGTTCTTC. Amino acids: CASSVAGGQFNEQFF.